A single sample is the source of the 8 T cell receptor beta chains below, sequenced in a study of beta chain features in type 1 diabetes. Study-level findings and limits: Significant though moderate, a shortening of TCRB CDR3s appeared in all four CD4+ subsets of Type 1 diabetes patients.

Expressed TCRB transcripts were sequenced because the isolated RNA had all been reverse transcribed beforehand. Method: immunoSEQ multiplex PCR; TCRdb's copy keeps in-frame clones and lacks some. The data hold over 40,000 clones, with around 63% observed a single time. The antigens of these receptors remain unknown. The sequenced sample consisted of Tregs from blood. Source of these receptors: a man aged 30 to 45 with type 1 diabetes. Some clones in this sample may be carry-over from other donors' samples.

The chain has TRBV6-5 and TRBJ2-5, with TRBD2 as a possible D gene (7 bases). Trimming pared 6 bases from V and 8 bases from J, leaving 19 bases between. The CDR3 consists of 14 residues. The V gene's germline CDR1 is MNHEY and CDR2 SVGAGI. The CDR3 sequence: CASRWGGRWSTQYF. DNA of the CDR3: TGTGCCAGCAGGTGGGGGGGCCGTTGGTCAACCCAGTACTTC.

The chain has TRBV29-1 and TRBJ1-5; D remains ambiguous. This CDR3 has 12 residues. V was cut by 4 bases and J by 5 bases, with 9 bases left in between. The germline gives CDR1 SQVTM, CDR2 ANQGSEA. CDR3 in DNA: TGCAGCGTTGGACAAAATGATCAGCCCCAGCATTTT. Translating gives CSVGQNDQPQHF.

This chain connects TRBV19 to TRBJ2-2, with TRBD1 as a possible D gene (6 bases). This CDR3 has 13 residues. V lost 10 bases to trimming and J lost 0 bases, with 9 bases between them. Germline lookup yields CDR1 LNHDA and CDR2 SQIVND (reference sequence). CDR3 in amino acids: CATGTSNTGELFF. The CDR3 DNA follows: TGTGCCACCGGGACATCGAACACCGGGGAGCTGTTTTTT. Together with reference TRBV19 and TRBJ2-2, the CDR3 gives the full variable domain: DGGITQSPKYLFRKEGQNVTLSCEQNLNHDAMYWYRQDPGQGLRLIYYSQIVNDFQKGDIAEGYSVSREKKESFPLTVTSAQKNPTAFYLCATGTSNTGELFFGEGSRLTVL.

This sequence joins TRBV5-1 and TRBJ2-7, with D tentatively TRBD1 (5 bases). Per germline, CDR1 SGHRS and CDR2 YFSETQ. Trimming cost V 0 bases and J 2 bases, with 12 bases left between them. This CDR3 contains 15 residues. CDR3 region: CASSLEGLGAYEQYF. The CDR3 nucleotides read TGCGCCAGCAGCTTGGAGGGTCTAGGGGCCTACGAGCAGTACTTC.

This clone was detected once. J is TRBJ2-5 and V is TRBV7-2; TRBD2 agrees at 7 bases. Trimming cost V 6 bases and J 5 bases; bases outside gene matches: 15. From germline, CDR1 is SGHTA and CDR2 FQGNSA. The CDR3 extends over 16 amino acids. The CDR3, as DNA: TGTGCCAGCAGTTTTTCCTCCGGCACCGGGGGGGAGACCCAGTACTTC. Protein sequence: CASSFSSGTGGETQYF.

The CDR3 DNA follows: TGTGCCAGCAGTCGACAGGCGTCACCCCTCCACTTT. Its protein product is CASSRQASPLHF. The V and J genes are TRBV6-5 and TRBJ1-6; possibly TRBD1 for D (6 bases). CDR1 and CDR2 (germline): MNHEY, SVGAGI. The CDR3 has 12 residues. Trimming removed 5 bases at V and 10 bases at J, with 9 bases between.

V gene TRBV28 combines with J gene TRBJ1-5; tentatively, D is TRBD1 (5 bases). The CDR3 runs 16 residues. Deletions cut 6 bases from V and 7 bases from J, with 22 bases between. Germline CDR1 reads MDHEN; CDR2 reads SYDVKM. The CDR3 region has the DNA TGTGCCAGCAGCTATCGGGGGTCCGGGCGAGGGCAGCCCCAGCATTTT. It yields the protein CASSYRGSGRGQPQHF.

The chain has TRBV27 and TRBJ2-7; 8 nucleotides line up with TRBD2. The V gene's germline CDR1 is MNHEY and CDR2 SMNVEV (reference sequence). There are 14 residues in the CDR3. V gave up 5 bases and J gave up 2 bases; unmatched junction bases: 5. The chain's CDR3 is CASSPRGGAYEQYF. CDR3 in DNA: TGTGCCAGCAGTCCCCGGGGGGGGGCCTACGAGCAGTACTTC.